This is a list of T cell receptor beta chains from one sample in a study of T cells expressing NK-cell markers. TCRdb re-called the 5' RACE reads, yielding one record per CDR3 amino acid sequence without DNA. The table lists roughly 280,000 distinct CDR3 sequences, with around 0.4% in the top ten. Sequencing was done on a sample of blood T cells: a sorted CD56 or NKG2C T cell subset, CD4+ or CD8+ T cells, or bulk PBMC T cells (not recorded which). The origin of the receptors is a young man in good health. The CDR3 runs from the conserved cysteine through the conserved F or W.

CDR3 protein: CASSSARGGGTEAFF
CDR3 length: 15
V gene: TRBV5-1
J gene: TRBJ1-1

CDR3 protein: CASSQGAETQYF
CDR3 length: 12
V gene: TRBV10-2
J gene: TRBJ2-5

CDR3 protein: CASRSGRSGANVLTF
CDR3 length: 15
V gene: TRBV12-3/TRBV12-4
J gene: TRBJ2-6

CDR3 protein: CASRTSGRAWGSTGELFF
CDR3 length: 18
V gene: TRBV5-6
J gene: TRBJ2-2

CDR3 protein: CSASGGLAKNIQYF
CDR3 length: 14
V gene: TRBV20-1
J gene: TRBJ2-4

CDR3 protein: CASSQVKGFHEQFF
CDR3 length: 14
V gene: TRBV4-2
J gene: TRBJ2-1

CDR3 protein: CASSPPGLRETQYF
CDR3 length: 14
V gene: TRBV4-1
J gene: TRBJ2-5

CDR3 protein: CASSSRSGNPYEQYF
CDR3 length: 15
V gene: TRBV12-3/TRBV12-4
J gene: TRBJ2-7

CDR3 protein: CASSPHSASPLHF
CDR3 length: 13
V gene: TRBV6-1
J gene: TRBJ1-6

CDR3 protein: CASSFTRPTVVQFF
CDR3 length: 14
V gene: TRBV19
J gene: TRBJ2-1

CDR3 protein: CASSPGTALRTGELFF
CDR3 length: 16
V gene: TRBV7-6
J gene: TRBJ2-2

CDR3 protein: CASSPRGLDTQYF
CDR3 length: 13
V gene: TRBV11-3
J gene: TRBJ2-3

CDR3 protein: CSAMTGNEQYF
CDR3 length: 11
V gene: TRBV29-1
J gene: TRBJ2-7

CDR3 protein: CASSDPAILSTDTQYF
CDR3 length: 16
V gene: TRBV5-1
J gene: TRBJ2-3

CDR3 protein: CSVEGTAGGLETQYF
CDR3 length: 15
V gene: TRBV29-1
J gene: TRBJ2-5

CDR3 protein: CASSVGQIGRDTQYF
CDR3 length: 15
V gene: TRBV28
J gene: TRBJ2-3

CDR3 protein: CASGPGSDRINYGYTF
CDR3 length: 16
V gene: TRBV3-1
J gene: TRBJ1-2

CDR3 protein: CASSRIRAYNEQFF
CDR3 length: 14
V gene: TRBV12-3/TRBV12-4
J gene: TRBJ2-1

CDR3 protein: CAISETGVSNQPQHF
CDR3 length: 15
V gene: TRBV10-3
J gene: TRBJ1-5

CDR3 protein: CSASRDAVSNEQFF
CDR3 length: 14
V gene: TRBV20-1
J gene: TRBJ2-1

CDR3 protein: CASSLRGNNEQFF
CDR3 length: 13
V gene: TRBV7-3
J gene: TRBJ2-1

CDR3 protein: CASSIRTRADRPNEQFF
CDR3 length: 17
V gene: TRBV19
J gene: TRBJ2-1

CDR3 protein: CASSFPSGLYNEQFF
CDR3 length: 15
V gene: TRBV5-4
J gene: TRBJ2-1

CDR3 protein: CASAGRGDYTDTQYF
CDR3 length: 15
V gene: TRBV12-3/TRBV12-4
J gene: TRBJ2-3

CDR3 protein: CASSEDRQVTQFF
CDR3 length: 13
V gene: TRBV2
J gene: TRBJ2-1

CDR3 protein: CASSQELAGGPYPYEQYF
CDR3 length: 18
V gene: TRBV4-3
J gene: TRBJ2-7

CDR3 protein: CATSRGQGSYNEQFF
CDR3 length: 15
V gene: TRBV15
J gene: TRBJ2-1

CDR3 protein: CASSLPGWEQFF
CDR3 length: 12
V gene: TRBV12-3/TRBV12-4
J gene: TRBJ2-1

CDR3 protein: CASSYFRGLNTEAFF
CDR3 length: 15
V gene: TRBV6-5
J gene: TRBJ1-1

CDR3 protein: CASSLYPSGRPVTDTQYF
CDR3 length: 18
V gene: TRBV5-1
J gene: TRBJ2-3

CDR3 protein: CASRETPSSTDTQYF
CDR3 length: 15
V gene: TRBV6-4
J gene: TRBJ2-3

CDR3 protein: CASSLGNLETQYF
CDR3 length: 13
V gene: TRBV7-3
J gene: TRBJ2-5

CDR3 protein: CASSLDQGPQYF
CDR3 length: 12
V gene: TRBV5-5
J gene: TRBJ2-3

CDR3 protein: CASAIGGPGGELFF
CDR3 length: 14
V gene: TRBV5-4
J gene: TRBJ2-2

CDR3 protein: CASSRTTSGRALSVNEQFF
CDR3 length: 19
V gene: TRBV7-6
J gene: TRBJ2-1

CDR3 protein: CASSQTGQHYGYTF
CDR3 length: 14
V gene: TRBV7-9
J gene: TRBJ1-2

CDR3 protein: CSASRFSYNEQFF
CDR3 length: 13
V gene: TRBV20-1
J gene: TRBJ2-1

CDR3 protein: CSVRGRASDGYTF
CDR3 length: 13
V gene: TRBV29-1
J gene: TRBJ1-2

CDR3 protein: CASSLKGGGNTGELFF
CDR3 length: 16
V gene: TRBV27
J gene: TRBJ2-2

CDR3 protein: CASGLQDRGDGYTF
CDR3 length: 14
V gene: TRBV6-5
J gene: TRBJ1-2

CDR3 protein: CASSSRGLGSPLHF
CDR3 length: 14
V gene: TRBV7-8
J gene: TRBJ1-6

CDR3 protein: CSARKGQDTQYF
CDR3 length: 12
V gene: TRBV20-1
J gene: TRBJ2-3

CDR3 protein: CASRPGSYYGYTF
CDR3 length: 13
V gene: TRBV12-3/TRBV12-4
J gene: TRBJ1-2

CDR3 protein: CASSYPRGYRGGDEQYF
CDR3 length: 17
V gene: TRBV6-5
J gene: TRBJ2-7

CDR3 protein: CSASATVNTEAFF
CDR3 length: 13
V gene: TRBV20-1
J gene: TRBJ1-1

CDR3 protein: CASLFSGSFYEQFF
CDR3 length: 14
V gene: TRBV12-3/TRBV12-4
J gene: TRBJ2-1

CDR3 protein: CASSRGLAGRTPQVF
CDR3 length: 15
V gene: TRBV28
J gene: TRBJ2-1

CDR3 protein: CASSGGGPSQPQHF
CDR3 length: 14
V gene: TRBV7-2
J gene: TRBJ1-5

CDR3 protein: CASSSSGLSYNEQFF
CDR3 length: 15
V gene: TRBV28
J gene: TRBJ2-1